Sequencing of this T cell receptor (beta chain) was carried out in a study of shared clonotypes between healthy human individuals. Study observations and caveats: It was anticipated that sequencing depth would influence how many clonotypes donors shared.

The germline V gene encodes CDR1 SGHAT and CDR2 FQNNGV. The CDR3 is made up of 15 amino acids. Trimming took 5 bases from V and 6 from J, leaving 18 bases between them. Profiled with immunoSEQ multiplex PCR; TCRdb holds only in-frame clones, not every one. There are fewer than 1.4 million clones in the sample; about 84% occur only once, and roughly 0.61% lies in the top ten. This clone was found a few times. Its antigen is still unknown. Source material: memory CD4+ T cells from PBMCs. Subset given: CD45RA-negative fraction. V and J are TRBV11-2 and TRBJ2-3; D unresolved. The clonotype was recovered from a man between 18 and 29 years old in good health. Some clones in this sample may be carry-over from other donors' samples. CDR3 nucleotide sequence: TGTGCCAGCAGCCTCACCGGGCCCCCCGGCGATACGCAGTATTTT. Encoded protein: CASSLTGPPGDTQYF.